These 25 T cell receptor beta chains were sequenced from one sample in a study of Graves' ophthalmopathy and Graves' hyperthyroidism. RNA transcripts provided the template for amplifying TCR beta CDR3 regions. HTBI primers served in a first-round RT-PCR, which a second-round multiplex PCR followed. TCRdb redid the calling of the multiplex PCR reads with MiXCR, one entry per CDR3 protein. Altogether 200,000 to 250,000 distinct CDR3 sequences are present, about a fifth being singletons, with the ten largest covering about 46%. Sequenced: peripheral blood. All receptors come from a woman aged 45-60 years with Graves' ophthalmopathy.

The chain couples TRBV18 to TRBJ2-7; TRBD1 or TRBD2 may be the D gene (5 bases each). Germline values: CDR1 KGHSH, CDR2 LQKENI. This CDR3 spans 13 amino acids. V was clipped by 3 bases and J by 5 bases, with 11 bases between them. The chain's CDR3 is CASSPGRVNEQYF. The CDR3 nucleotides are TGTGCCAGCTCACCGGGACGGGTAAACGAGCAGTACTTC.

This clonotype occurred many times. This chain joins TRBV5-1 and TRBJ2-5; D might be TRBD1 (5 bases). The DNA end is a closer match to TRBJ2-4, so the J assignment may be wrong. The CDR3 extends over 15 amino acids. Germline values: CDR1 SGHRS, CDR2 YFSETQ. CDR3 amino acids: CASSLETAALNIQYF. The CDR3 coding sequence is TGCGCCAGCAGCTTGGAGACAGCAGCTCTAAACATTCAGTACTTC.

This clonotype was detected ten times or more. V and J are TRBV14 and TRBJ1-2; D is ambiguous. Germline assignment: CDR1 SGHDN and CDR2 FVKESK. The CDR3 contains 13 residues. The germline V and J ends were trimmed by 0 bases and 7 bases, with 9 bases remaining between them. The CDR3 bases are TGTGCCAGCAGCCAAGATGGGCCTCGTGGCTACACCTTC. This sequence encodes CASSQDGPRGYTF.

The V gene is TRBV28, the J gene TRBJ1-5; 8 bases line up with TRBD1. The CDR3 extends over 14 amino acids. Trimming at V came to 8 bases and at J to 6 bases, leaving 9 bases not matched to a gene. Germline CDR1 is MDHEN and CDR2 is SYDVKM. CDR3 sequence (DNA): TGTGCCAGCTCGGCCAGGGGGCCAGGTCAGCCCCAGCATTTT. It encodes CASSARGPGQPQHF.

This clonotype showed up many times. This rearrangement joins TRBV20-1 to TRBJ2-7; TRBD2 is a possible D gene (5 bases). Trimming pared 1 base from V and 3 bases from J, leaving 10 bases between. The CDR3 spans 13 residues. Germline CDR1 and CDR2: DFQATT and SNEGSKA (reference sequence). The DNA for the CDR3 is TGCAGTGCTAGAGGACTATCCGACTACGAGCAGTACTTC. It is translated as CSARGLSDYEQYF.

This rearrangement joins TRBV27 to TRBJ1-5; no clear D gene. The CDR3 is 17 residues long. V was shortened by 8 bases and J by 0 bases, with 20 bases between the two germline ends. Germline loops: CDR1 MNHEY, CDR2 SMNVEV (reference sequence). CDR3 nucleotides: TGTGCCAGCTCGACCCCCGGGCACGGCAATAGCAATCAGCCCCAGCATTTT. Translating it yields CASSTPGHGNSNQPQHF.

This sequence joins TRBV2 and TRBJ1-1, with D perhaps matching TRBD1 (5 bases). Deletions cut 5 bases from V and 5 bases from J, with 12 bases between. There are 13 residues in the CDR3. The germline V gene encodes CDR1 SNHLY and CDR2 FYNNEI. DNA for the CDR3: TGTGCCAGCAGTCCACCCTGGGGGACTGAAGCTTTCTTT. Translating gives CASSPPWGTEAFF.

This clonotype was seen at least ten times. This chain links TRBV12-3 or TRBV12-4 with TRBJ1-1; D might be TRBD1 (5 bases). The V gene lost 6 bases and the J gene lost 10 bases, with 21 bases spanning the gap. This CDR3 spans 14 amino acids. As DNA, the CDR3 is TGTGCCAGCAGCCCCACCGGACAAACCTCAGGAGCTTTCTTT. It encodes CASSPTGQTSGAFF.

This clonotype has at least ten counts. The rearrangement uses TRBV12-3 or TRBV12-4 and TRBJ2-5; no clear D gene. Between the trimmed V and J ends, which lost 6 bases and 5 bases, there was a span of 10 bases. CDR3 length: 12 residues. CDR3 coding DNA: TGTGCCAGCAGCTACTACTTCGAGACCCAGTACTTC. This gives the protein CASSYYFETQYF.

This clonotype was seen at least ten times. V usage is TRBV28 and J usage is TRBJ2-7, with D maybe TRBD1 (6 bases). CDR1 and CDR2 (germline): MDHEN, SYDVKM. CDR3 length equals 13 residues. V was trimmed by 6 bases and J by 2 bases, leaving 11 bases between them. CDR3 coding DNA: TGTGCCAGCAGCCCCCACAGGGCCTACGAGCAGTACTTC. Protein product: CASSPHRAYEQYF.

This clonotype was counted at least ten times. The V gene is TRBV12-5, the J gene TRBJ1-1; D gene unclear. V was cut by 7 bases and J by 0 bases, with 9 bases left in between. This CDR3 spans 13 amino acids. Germline CDR1 is LGHNT and CDR2 is FRNRAP. CDR3 nucleotides: TGTGCTAGTGTTAGGACGGTGAACACTGAAGCTTTCTTT. It codes for CASVRTVNTEAFF. Using reference TRBV12-5 and TRBJ1-1 for the parts outside the CDR3, the full variable domain is DARVTQTPRHKVTEMGQEVTMRCQPILGHNTVFWYRQTMMQGLELLAYFRNRAPLDDSGMPKDRFSAEMPDATLATLKIQPSEPRDSAVYFCASVRTVNTEAFFGQGTRLTVV.

In this sample, this clonotype turned up a few times. The V call is TRBV6-1, the J call TRBJ1-5; 8 bases map to TRBD1. Germline trimming cut 8 bases from V and 4 bases from J; bases unmatched to any gene: 7. Germline V gene data show CDR1 as MNHNS and CDR2 as SASEGT. The CDR3 runs 14 residues. The CDR3 region has the DNA TGTGCCAGCGCCAGGACAGGGAGTAATCAGCCCCAGCATTTT. It translates to CASARTGSNQPQHF.

This clonotype was counted ten times or more. V and J are TRBV6-5 and TRBJ1-2; D is perhaps TRBD1 (5 bases). This CDR3 comprises 13 residues. V was clipped by 2 bases and J by 7 bases, with 11 bases between them. In germline, CDR1 is MNHEY, CDR2 SVGAGI. The chain's CDR3 is CASSYGRVGGYTF. The CDR3 DNA sequence: TGTGCCAGCAGTTACGGCAGGGTTGGTGGCTACACCTTC.

This clonotype was detected once. The gene calls are TRBV27 and TRBJ1-2, with 7 bases aligning to TRBD1. CDR1 and CDR2 from the germline V gene are MNHEY and SMNVEV (reference sequence). The junction had 5 bases not matched to a gene; V was cut back by 3 bases and J by 7 bases. The CDR3 is 13 amino acids. CDR3 sequence: CASSLSDRVGYTF. CDR3 nucleotide sequence: TGTGCCAGCAGTTTGTCAGACAGGGTTGGCTACACCTTC.

The V gene is TRBV6-1, the J gene TRBJ1-5; D is undetermined. CDR1 is MNHNS and CDR2 is SASEGT in the germline V gene. The CDR3 consists of 15 residues. V was trimmed by 3 bases and J by 0 bases, leaving 9 bases between them. The CDR3: CASSDGSYSNQPQHF. The CDR3 DNA is TGTGCCAGCAGTGACGGATCGTATAGCAATCAGCCCCAGCATTTT.

This clonotype was found many times. The CDR3 DNA follows: TGTGCCAGTAGTATAATAGCGGGATGGGACGAGCAGTACTTC. It is translated as CASSIIAGWDEQYF. V and J are TRBV19 and TRBJ2-7; TRBD2 matches 8 bases. Germline CDR1 and CDR2: LNHDA and SQIVND (reference sequence). V lost 2 bases, J lost 5 bases, and 5 bases stayed unmatched. The CDR3 is 14 amino acids.

The table lists this clonotype with many counts. The rearrangement joins TRBV20-1 to TRBJ1-1; 9 bases match TRBD1. CDR3 size: 14 residues. CDR1 is DFQATT, CDR2 SNEGSKA, per germline (reference sequence). With V trimmed by 0 bases and J by 5 bases, 4 bases remained unmatched. The CDR3 reads CSAREGQGGTEAFF. The CDR3 DNA is TGCAGTGCTAGAGAGGGACAGGGAGGGACTGAAGCTTTCTTT.

This clonotype was seen ten or more times. V gene TRBV4-2 combines with J gene TRBJ1-2; D is uncertain. Germline CDR1 LGHNA, CDR2 YNFKEQ. This CDR3 is 13 amino acids long. Trimming took off 0 bases at V and 5 bases at J, with 7 bases between the two ends. The CDR3 spells CASSQDGIYGYTF. The CDR3 region has the DNA TGTGCCAGCAGCCAAGATGGGATTTATGGCTACACCTTC.

The V gene is TRBV12-3 or TRBV12-4, the J gene TRBJ2-7; the match to TRBD1 covers 9 bases. CDR3 size: 13 residues. V was pared by 4 bases and J by 5 bases, with 3 bases of the junction left unmatched. The CDR3 loop reads CASSYRGRNEQYF. In DNA form, the CDR3 reads TGTGCCAGCAGTTACAGGGGGCGGAACGAGCAGTACTTC.

V and J are TRBV7-3 and TRBJ2-7; 7 nucleotides match TRBD1. Germline V gene lookup returns CDR1 SGHTA and CDR2 FQGTGA. Losses at the gene ends were 10 bases for V and 0 bases for J; bases not matched to a gene: 6. This CDR3 has 13 amino acids. Here the CDR3 DNA reads TGTGCCACCATGGGACAGAGCTCCTACGAGCAGTACTTC. Protein: CATMGQSSYEQYF.

This clonotype showed up many times. This chain uses TRBV28 with TRBJ2-5, with D hard to call. Trimming left V 2 bases short and J 5 bases short, with 12 bases between. This CDR3 is 14 amino acids long. The V gene's germline CDR1 is MDHEN and CDR2 SYDVKM. The CDR3 loop is CASSLEPVRETQYF. In nucleotides, the CDR3 is TGTGCCAGCAGTTTAGAGCCGGTCCGGGAGACCCAGTACTTC.

There are many counts of this clonotype. DNA of the CDR3: TGTGCCATCAGTGAGCCCTTGGGACTAGCGGGAGACGGGGAGCTGTTTTTT. This translates into CAISEPLGLAGDGELFF. The J gene is TRBJ2-2, the V gene TRBV10-3, with 14 bases matching TRBD2. The CDR3 has 17 residues. Germline V gene lookup returns CDR1 ENHRY and CDR2 SYGVKD. V trimming: 2 bases; J trimming: 7 bases; junction bases outside the gene matches: 6.

At least ten counts were recorded for this clonotype. This chain connects TRBV6-5 to TRBJ1-6, with TRBD1 identical over 8 bases. There are 14 residues in the CDR3. V gave up 2 bases and J gave up 11 bases; unmatched junction bases: 5. CDR1 is MNHEY, CDR2 SVGAGI, per germline. CDR3 residues: CASSYGTGQAPLHF. CDR3 coding DNA: TGTGCCAGCAGTTACGGGACAGGCCAGGCACCCCTCCACTTT.

The chain is built from TRBV6-1 and TRBJ2-7, with 8 bases fitting TRBD2. Germline CDR1 and CDR2: MNHNS and SASEGT. V gave up 11 bases and J gave up 6 bases; unmatched junction bases: 21. The CDR3 length is 16 residues. In DNA, the CDR3 is TGTGCCTGCGGGGGGCCGGAAACTGTGGAAATGGCCGAGCAGTACTTC. Its protein is CACGGPETVEMAEQYF.

This clonotype appeared many times. V is TRBV20-1 and J is TRBJ2-7, with D possibly matching TRBD2 (6 bases). There are 12 residues in the CDR3. Trimming cost V 5 bases and J 3 bases, with 11 bases left between them. Looked up from germline, CDR1 is DFQATT and CDR2 is SNEGSKA (reference sequence). Here the CDR3 DNA reads TGCAGTGCTCGGGACTCCCTCTACGAGCAGTACTTC. This sequence encodes CSARDSLYEQYF.